This T cell receptor (beta chain) was observed in a study of blood T cell repertoires in COVID-19. Across the study: Spain, Italy and the United States supplied samples that represented acute and convalescent COVID-19. The analysed material was cDNA or gDNA that came from T cells, B-cell-depleted T cells, or PBMCs.

As originally analysed: Amplified reference gene primers provided the basis for estimating nucleated cell counts. The table came from immunoSEQ multiplex PCR; TCRdb's copy has only in-frame clones and leaves some out. The V and J calls and clone size were taken over from that table, and D and trimming were inferred from the DNA. The sample lists around 60,000 clones, about four fifths occurring once. V lost 8 bases and J lost 0, with 8 bases in between. The CDR3 contains 14 residues. The germline V gene encodes CDR1 MNHEY and CDR2 SVGAGI. The sample consisted of peripheral blood. This sequence originates from a human donor in a cohort sampled during active COVID-19. The chain carries TRBV6-5 and TRBJ2-6; D uncertain. As DNA, the CDR3 is TGTGCCAGCGCAGGTTTCTCTGGGGCCAACGTCCTGACTTTC. Amino acid sequence: CASAGFSGANVLTF.